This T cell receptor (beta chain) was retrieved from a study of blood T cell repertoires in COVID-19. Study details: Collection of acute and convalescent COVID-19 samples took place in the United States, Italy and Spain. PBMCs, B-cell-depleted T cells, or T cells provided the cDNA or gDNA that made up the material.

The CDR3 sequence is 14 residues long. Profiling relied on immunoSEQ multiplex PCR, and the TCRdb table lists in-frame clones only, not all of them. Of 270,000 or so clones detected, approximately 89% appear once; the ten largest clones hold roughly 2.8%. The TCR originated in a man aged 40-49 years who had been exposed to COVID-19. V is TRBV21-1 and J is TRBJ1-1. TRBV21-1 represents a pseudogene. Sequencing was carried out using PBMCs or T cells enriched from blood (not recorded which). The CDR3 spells CASSKFGVRDSQGF. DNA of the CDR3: TGTGCCAGCAGCAAATTTGGGGTAAGGGACTCACAAGGATTT.